This TCR beta chain stems from a study of memory CD4+ T cells and cytomegalovirus serostatus. Overall study: Donors were healthy Belgian adults, 8 to 10 CMV seropositive and fewer than 30 seronegative. Points from the study as a whole: Each of approximately 73 CMV-associated TCRbeta sequences occurred in one to five individuals. Suggested: most of the CMV-linked TCR signature lies in CD4+ memory cells.

Trimming pared 3 bases from V and 4 bases from J, leaving 12 bases between. The CDR3 covers 14 residues. Germline lookup yields CDR1 SGHDN and CDR2 FVKESK. To note about this clone: Its antigen is not known.

Single viable CD3+CD4+CD8-CD45RO+ cells were sorted as the memory CD4+ T cells. CD4+ T cells were isolated by positive magnetic selection. Produced via immunoSEQ multiplex PCR; TCRdb's table is partial and in-frame only. Among over 65,000 clones listed, more than 70% were seen once. The receptor comes from an adult in good health and CMV-seronegative. Sequenced material: memory CD4+ T cells from blood. The V gene is TRBV14, the J gene TRBJ1-2; a weak D match, TRBD1 (6 bases). CDR3 amino acids: CASSHQGSGYGYTF. The CDR3 DNA reads TGTGCCAGCAGCCACCAGGGGTCTGGCTATGGCTACACCTTC. Full variable domain (remainder filled in from reference TRBV14 and TRBJ1-2): EAGVTQFPSHSVIEKGQTVTLRCDPISGHDNLYWYRRVMGKEIKFLLHFVKESKQDESGMPNNRFLAERTGGTYSTLKVQPAELEDSGVYFCASSHQGSGYGYTFGSGTRLTVV.